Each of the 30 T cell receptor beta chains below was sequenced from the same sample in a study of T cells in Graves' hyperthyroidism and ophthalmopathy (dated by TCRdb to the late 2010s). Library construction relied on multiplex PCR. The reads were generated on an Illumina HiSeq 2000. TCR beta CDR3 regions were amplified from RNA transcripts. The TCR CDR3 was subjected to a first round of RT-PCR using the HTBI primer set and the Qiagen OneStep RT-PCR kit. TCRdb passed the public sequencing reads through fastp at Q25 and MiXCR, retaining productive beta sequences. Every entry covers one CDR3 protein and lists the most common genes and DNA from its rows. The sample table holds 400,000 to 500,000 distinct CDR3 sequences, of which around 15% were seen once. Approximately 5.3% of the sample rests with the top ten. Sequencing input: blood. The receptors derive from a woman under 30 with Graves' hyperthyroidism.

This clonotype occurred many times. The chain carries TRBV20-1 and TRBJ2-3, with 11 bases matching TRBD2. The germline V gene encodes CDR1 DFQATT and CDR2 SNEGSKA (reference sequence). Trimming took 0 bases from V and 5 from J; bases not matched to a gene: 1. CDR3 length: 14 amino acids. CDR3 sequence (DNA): TGCAGTGCTAGAGATGGGACTAGCGGAGATACGCAGTATTTT. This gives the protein CSARDGTSGDTQYF.

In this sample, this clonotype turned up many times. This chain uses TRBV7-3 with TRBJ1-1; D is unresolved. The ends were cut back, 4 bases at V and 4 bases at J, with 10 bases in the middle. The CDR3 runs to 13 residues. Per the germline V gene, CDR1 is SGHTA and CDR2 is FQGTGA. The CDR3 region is CASSSGIGTEAFF. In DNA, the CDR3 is TGTGCCAGCAGCTCCGGCATCGGCACTGAAGCTTTCTTT.

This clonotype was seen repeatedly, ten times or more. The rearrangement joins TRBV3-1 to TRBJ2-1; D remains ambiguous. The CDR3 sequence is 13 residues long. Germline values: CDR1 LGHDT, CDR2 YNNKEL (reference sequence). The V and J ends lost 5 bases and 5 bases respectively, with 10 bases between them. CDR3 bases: TGTGCCAGCAGCGGCGTTGAACACAATGAGCAGTTCTTC. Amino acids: CASSGVEHNEQFF.

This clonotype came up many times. The CDR3 loop reads CASSFAGRAGEQYF. CDR3 in DNA: TGCGCCAGCAGCTTCGCAGGGAGGGCGGGCGAGCAGTACTTC. The V gene is TRBV5-1, the J gene TRBJ2-7, with 7 bases identical to TRBD2. CDR3 size: 14 residues. Germline loops: CDR1 SGHRS, CDR2 YFSETQ. Trimming at V came to 2 bases and at J to 6 bases, leaving 8 bases not matched to a gene.

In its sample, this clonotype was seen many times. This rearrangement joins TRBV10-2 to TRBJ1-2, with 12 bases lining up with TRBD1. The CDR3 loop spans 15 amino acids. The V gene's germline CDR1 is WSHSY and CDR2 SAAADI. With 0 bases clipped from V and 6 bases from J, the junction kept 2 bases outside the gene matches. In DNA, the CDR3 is TGCGCCAGCAGTGAGTCGGGGACAGGGGGCAATGGCTACACCTTC. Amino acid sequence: CASSESGTGGNGYTF.

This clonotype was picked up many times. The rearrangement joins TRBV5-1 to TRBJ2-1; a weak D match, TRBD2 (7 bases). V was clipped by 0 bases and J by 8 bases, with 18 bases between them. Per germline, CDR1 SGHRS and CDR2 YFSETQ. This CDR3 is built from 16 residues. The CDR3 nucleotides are TGCGCCAGCAGCTTGGCCGAAACAGGGAGGGGAGATGAGCAGTTCTTC. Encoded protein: CASSLAETGRGDEQFF.

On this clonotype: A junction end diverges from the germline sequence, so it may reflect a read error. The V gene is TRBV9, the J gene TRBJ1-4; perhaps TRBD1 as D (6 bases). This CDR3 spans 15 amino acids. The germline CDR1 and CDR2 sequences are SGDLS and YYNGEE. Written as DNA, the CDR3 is TGTGCCGGCAGCTTTTCCACAGGGAGGAATGAAAAACTGTTTTTT. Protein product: CAGSFSTGRNEKLFF.

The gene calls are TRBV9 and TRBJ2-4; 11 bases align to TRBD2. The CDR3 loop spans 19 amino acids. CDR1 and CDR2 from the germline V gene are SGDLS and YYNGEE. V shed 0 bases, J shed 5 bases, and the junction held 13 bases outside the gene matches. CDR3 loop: CASSVGVGTSGPTQNIQYF. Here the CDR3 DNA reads TGTGCCAGCAGCGTAGGGGTTGGGACTAGCGGACCCACACAAAACATTCAGTACTTC.

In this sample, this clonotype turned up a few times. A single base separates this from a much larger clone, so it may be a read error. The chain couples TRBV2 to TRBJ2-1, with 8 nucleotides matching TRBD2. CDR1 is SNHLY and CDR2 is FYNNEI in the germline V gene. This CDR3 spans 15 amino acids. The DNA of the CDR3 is TGTGCCGGCAGGAGCGGGAGCAGCTCCTACAATGAGCAGTTCTTC. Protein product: CAGRSGSSSYNEQFF.

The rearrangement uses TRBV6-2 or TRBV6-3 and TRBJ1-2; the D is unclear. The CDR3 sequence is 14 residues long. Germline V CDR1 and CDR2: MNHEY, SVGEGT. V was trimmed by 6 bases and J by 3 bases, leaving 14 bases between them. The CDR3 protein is CASSPGVLDYGYTF. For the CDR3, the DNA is TGTGCCAGCAGCCCGGGCGTTCTGGACTATGGCTACACCTTC.

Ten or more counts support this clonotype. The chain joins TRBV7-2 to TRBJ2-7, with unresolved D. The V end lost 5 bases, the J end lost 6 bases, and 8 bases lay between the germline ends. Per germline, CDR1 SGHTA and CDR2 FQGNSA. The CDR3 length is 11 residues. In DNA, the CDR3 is TGTGCCAGCAGCCTTCGGCTCGAGCAGTACTTC. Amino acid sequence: CASSLRLEQYF.

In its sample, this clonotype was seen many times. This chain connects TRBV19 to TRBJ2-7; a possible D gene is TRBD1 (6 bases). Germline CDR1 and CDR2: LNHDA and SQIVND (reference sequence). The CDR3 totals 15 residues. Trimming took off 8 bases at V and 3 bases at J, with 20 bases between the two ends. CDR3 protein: CASAPRQGTFYEQYF. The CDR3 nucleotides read TGTGCCAGTGCCCCTCGGCAGGGGACCTTCTACGAGCAGTACTTC.

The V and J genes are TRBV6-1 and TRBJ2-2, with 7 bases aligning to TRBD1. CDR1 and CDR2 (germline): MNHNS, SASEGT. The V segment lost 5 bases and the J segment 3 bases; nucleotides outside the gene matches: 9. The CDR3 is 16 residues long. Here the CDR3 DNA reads TGTGCCAGCAGTCAGGAGACAGGGACCCACACCGGGGAGCTGTTTTTT. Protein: CASSQETGTHTGELFF.

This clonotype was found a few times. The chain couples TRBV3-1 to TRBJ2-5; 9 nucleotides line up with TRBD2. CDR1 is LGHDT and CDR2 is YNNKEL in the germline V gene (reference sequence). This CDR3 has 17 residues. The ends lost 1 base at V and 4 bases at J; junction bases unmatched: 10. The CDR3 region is CASSQALSSGRSETQYF. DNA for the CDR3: TGTGCCAGCAGCCAAGCCCTGAGTAGCGGGAGATCAGAGACCCAGTACTTC.

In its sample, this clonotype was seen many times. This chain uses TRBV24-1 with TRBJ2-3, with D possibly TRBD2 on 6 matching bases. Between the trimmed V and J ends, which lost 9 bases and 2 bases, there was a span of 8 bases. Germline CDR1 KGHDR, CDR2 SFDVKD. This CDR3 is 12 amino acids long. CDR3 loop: CATGDFTDTQYF. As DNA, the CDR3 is TGTGCCACCGGGGACTTCACAGATACGCAGTATTTT.

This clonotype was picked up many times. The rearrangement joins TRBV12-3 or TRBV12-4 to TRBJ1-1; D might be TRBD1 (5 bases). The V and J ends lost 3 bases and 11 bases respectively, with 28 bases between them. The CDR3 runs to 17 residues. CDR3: CASSFPRAHNGLENAFF. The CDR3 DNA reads TGTGCCAGCAGTTTCCCCAGGGCCCATAACGGACTCGAGAACGCTTTCTTT.

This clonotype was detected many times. CDR3 DNA: TGTGCCAGCAGTGCGACCGGAGCACAAGAGACCCAGTACTTC. It translates to CASSATGAQETQYF. This chain joins TRBV28 and TRBJ2-5; no clear D. Trimming removed 5 bases from V and 2 bases from J, with 12 bases in between. CDR1 is MDHEN, CDR2 SYDVKM, per germline. The length of the CDR3 is 14 residues.

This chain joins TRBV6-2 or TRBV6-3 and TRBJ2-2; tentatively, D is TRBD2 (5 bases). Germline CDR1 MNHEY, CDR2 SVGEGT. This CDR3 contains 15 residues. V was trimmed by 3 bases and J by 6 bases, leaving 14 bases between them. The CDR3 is CASSYLVEGAGELFF. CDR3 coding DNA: TGTGCCAGCAGTTATCTCGTCGAGGGTGCCGGGGAGCTGTTTTTT.

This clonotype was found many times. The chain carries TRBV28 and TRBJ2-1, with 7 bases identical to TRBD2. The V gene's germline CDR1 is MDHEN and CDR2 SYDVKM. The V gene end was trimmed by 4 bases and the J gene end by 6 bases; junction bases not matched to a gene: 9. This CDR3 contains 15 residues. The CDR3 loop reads CASSSPGLNLNEQFF. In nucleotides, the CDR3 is TGTGCCAGCAGTTCACCGGGACTAAACCTCAATGAGCAGTTCTTC.

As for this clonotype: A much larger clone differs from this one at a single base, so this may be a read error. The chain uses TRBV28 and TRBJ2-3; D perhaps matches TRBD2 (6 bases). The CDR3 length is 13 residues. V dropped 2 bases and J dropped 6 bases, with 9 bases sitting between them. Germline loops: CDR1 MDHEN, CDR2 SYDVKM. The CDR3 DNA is TGTGCCAGCAGTTTACCGGGAGTTGATACGCAGTATTTT. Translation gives CASSLPGVDTQYF. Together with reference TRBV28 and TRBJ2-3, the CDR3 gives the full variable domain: DVKVTQSSRYLVKRTGEKVFLECVQDMDHENMFWYRQDPGLGLRLIYFSYDVKMKEKGDIPEGYSVSREKKERFSLILESASTNQTSMYLCASSLPGVDTQYFGPGTRLTVL.

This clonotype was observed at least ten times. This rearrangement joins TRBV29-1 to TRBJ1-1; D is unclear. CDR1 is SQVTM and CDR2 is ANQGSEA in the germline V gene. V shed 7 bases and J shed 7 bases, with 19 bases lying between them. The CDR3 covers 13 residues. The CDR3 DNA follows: TGCAGCGGCATGAAGGGAGGCCAACATGAAGCTTTCTTT. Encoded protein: CSGMKGGQHEAFF.

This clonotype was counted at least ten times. The DNA of the CDR3 is TGCAGTGCACGACAGGGTTTGACTGAAGCTTTCTTT. It codes for CSARQGLTEAFF. The chain has TRBV20-1 and TRBJ1-1; 7 nucleotides agree with TRBD1. Unmatched junction bases numbered 6, after V lost 6 bases and J lost 5 bases. CDR1 is DFQATT and CDR2 is SNEGSKA in the germline V gene (reference sequence). The CDR3 is 12 residues long.

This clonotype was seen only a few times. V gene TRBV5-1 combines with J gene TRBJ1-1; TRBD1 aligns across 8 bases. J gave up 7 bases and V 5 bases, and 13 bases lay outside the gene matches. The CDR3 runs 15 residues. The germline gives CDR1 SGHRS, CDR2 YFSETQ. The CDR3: CASREPGQAGDEAFF. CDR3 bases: TGCGCCAGCAGAGAACCGGGACAGGCGGGGGATGAAGCTTTCTTT.

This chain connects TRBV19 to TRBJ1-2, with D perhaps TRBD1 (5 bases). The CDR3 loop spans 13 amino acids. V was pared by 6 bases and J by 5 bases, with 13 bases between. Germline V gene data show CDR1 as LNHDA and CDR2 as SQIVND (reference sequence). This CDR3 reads CASRAGTSYGYTF. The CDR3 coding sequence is TGTGCCAGTAGAGCCGGGACTTCATATGGCTACACCTTC. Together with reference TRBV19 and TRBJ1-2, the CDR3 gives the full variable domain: DGGITQSPKYLFRKEGQNVTLSCEQNLNHDAMYWYRQDPGQGLRLIYYSQIVNDFQKGDIAEGYSVSREKKESFPLTVTSAQKNPTAFYLCASRAGTSYGYTFGSGTRLTVV.

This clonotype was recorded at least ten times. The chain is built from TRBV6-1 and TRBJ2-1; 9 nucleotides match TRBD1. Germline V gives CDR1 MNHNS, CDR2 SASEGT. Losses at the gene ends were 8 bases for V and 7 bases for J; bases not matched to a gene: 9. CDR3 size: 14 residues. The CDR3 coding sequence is TGTGCCAGCGCATCACAGGGGGCCACTAATGAGCAGTTCTTC. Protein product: CASASQGATNEQFF.

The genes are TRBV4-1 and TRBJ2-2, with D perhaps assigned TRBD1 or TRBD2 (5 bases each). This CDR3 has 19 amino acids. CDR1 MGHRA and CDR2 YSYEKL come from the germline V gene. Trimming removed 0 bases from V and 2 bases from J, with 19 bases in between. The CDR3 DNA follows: TGCGCCAGCAGCCAAGATCTTATACGGGGCATGGGTAACACCGGGGAGCTGTTTTTT. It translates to CASSQDLIRGMGNTGELFF.

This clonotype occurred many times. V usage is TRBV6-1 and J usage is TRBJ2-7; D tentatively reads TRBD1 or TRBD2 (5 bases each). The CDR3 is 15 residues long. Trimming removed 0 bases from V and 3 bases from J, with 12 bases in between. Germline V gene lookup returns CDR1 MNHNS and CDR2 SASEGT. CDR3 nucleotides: TGTGCCAGCAGTGAAGCGGGGGTGGGAAACTACGAGCAGTACTTC. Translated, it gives CASSEAGVGNYEQYF.

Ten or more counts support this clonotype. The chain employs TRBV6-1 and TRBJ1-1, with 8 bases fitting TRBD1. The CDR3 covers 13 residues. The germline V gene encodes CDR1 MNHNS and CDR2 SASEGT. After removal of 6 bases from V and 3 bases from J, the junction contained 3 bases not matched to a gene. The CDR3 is CASRDREDTEAFF. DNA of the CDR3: TGTGCCAGCAGGGACAGGGAGGACACTGAAGCTTTCTTT.

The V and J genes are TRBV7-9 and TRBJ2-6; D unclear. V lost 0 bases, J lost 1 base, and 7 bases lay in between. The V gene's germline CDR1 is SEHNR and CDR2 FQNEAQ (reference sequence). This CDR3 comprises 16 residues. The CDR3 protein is CASSLASGSGANVLTF. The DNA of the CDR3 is TGTGCCAGCAGCTTAGCTTCCGGGTCTGGGGCCAACGTCCTGACTTTC.

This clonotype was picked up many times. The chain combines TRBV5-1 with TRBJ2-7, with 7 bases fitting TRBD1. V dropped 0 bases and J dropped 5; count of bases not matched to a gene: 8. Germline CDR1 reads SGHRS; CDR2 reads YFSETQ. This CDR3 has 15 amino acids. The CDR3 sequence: CASSLGGGQSHEQYF. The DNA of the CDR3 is TGCGCCAGCAGCTTGGGAGGGGGCCAGTCCCACGAGCAGTACTTC.